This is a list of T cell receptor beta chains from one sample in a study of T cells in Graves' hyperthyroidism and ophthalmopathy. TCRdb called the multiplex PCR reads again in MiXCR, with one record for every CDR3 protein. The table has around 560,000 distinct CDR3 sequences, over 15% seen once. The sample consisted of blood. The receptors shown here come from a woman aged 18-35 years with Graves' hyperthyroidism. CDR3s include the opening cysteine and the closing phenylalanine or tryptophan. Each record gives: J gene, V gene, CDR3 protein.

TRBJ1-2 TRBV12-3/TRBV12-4 CASSLGGVGYTF
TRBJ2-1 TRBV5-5 CASSGDGTVWNEQFF
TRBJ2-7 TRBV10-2 CASSARDTGYEQYF
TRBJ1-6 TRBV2 CASSGATYNSPLHF
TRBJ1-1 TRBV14 CASSQIQGLTNTEAFF
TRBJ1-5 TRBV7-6 CASSDRTGNLEPQHF
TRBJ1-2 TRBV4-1 CASSQDSGRGGYTF
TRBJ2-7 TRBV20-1 CSARSGDPYEQYF
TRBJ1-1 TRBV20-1 CSARDLRGADTEAFF
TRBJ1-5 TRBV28 CASSYREGQPQHF
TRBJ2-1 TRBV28 CASITGGSSYNEQFF
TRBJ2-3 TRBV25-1 CASTSSLEDTQYF
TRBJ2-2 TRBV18 CASSPPGGMTTGELFF
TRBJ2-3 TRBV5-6 CASSLGGFGDTQYF
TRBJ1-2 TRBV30 CAWSGSGGYTF
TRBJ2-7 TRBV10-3 CAAARDRVNERYF
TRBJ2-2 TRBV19 CASSTQGPGELFF
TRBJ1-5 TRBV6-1 CASSRAESNQPQHF
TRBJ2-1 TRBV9 CASSTRDRAYNEQFF
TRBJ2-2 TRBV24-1 CATRRTGGNGELFF
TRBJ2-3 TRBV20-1 CSARVPGLAGGSTDTQYF
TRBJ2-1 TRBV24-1 CATSGQGSSDEQFF
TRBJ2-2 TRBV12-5 CASGLPFPGQQSTGELFF
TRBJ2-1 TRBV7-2 CASRRRAASTDEQFF
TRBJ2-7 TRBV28 CASSFQGEYEQYF
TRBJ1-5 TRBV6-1 CASRSTGGEQPQHF
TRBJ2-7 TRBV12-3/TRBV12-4 CASSWDRTHEQYF
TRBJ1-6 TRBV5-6 CASSRGRNSPLHF
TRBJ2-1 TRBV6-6 CASSYNTGLGTYNEQFF
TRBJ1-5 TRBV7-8 CASSLGNGGQVNQPQHF
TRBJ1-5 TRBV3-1 CASSQGLAGGPNQPQHF
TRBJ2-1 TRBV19 CASSIDRSSYNEQFF
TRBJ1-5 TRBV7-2 CASSLYRINQPQHF
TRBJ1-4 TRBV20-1 CSAREEHLFF
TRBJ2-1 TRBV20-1 CSARAGLLLHDEQFF
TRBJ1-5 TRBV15 CATSRSGRVGNQPQHF
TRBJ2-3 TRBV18 CASSPLSDTQYF
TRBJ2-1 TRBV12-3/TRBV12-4 CASTLRLPNEQFF
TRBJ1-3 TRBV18 CASSPRGSGFGNTIYF
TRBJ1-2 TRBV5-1 CASSLGDRENYGYTF
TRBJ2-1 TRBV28 CASSHPISGRVDEQFF
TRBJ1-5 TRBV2 CASSELQGVSNQPQHF